The rows below give T cell receptor beta chains drawn from one sample of a study of cytomegalovirus exposure and HLA in healthy donors. Produced via immunoSEQ multiplex PCR; TCRdb's table is partial and in-frame only. In the table there are 150,000 to 200,000 clones, around three quarters of which are singletons. The sample was PBMCs. The receptor set was obtained from a woman aged 25 to 39 in good health and CMV-seropositive. CDR3s include the opening cysteine and the closing phenylalanine or tryptophan. The order of the fields is J gene, D gene, V gene, clone size, CDR3 DNA, CDR3 protein. The D gene is left open where the match is weak. Where a row states a size, it is once, few, many or the class of an expanded clone; other rows omit it.

>TRBJ1-1|-|TRBV19|-
TGTGCCAGTAGTATAGATCAAGGGGTGGACACTGAAGCTTTCTTT
CASSIDQGVDTEAFF
>TRBJ2-3|TRBD2|TRBV30|-
TGTGCCTGGAGTCGGCAACCAGCGGGGGGGCCAGATACGCAGTATTTT
CAWSRQPAGGPDTQYF
>TRBJ1-2|-|TRBV19|-
TGTGCCAGTAGTCCAGACTCCATTAACTATGGCTACACCTTC
CASSPDSINYGYTF
>TRBJ2-7|-|TRBV6-1|few
TGTGCCAGCCTCTCGGGGGACCCGAGCTCCTACGAGCAGTACTTC
CASLSGDPSSYEQYF
>TRBJ2-2|-|TRBV30|-
TGTGCCTGGAGTAACGTCAGGGCCGGGGAGCTGTTTTTT
CAWSNVRAGELFF
>TRBJ2-4|-|TRBV5-1|-
TGCGCCAGCAGGTTGGCCCTTGCGGAAGAAAACATTCAGTACTTC
CASRLALAEENIQYF
>TRBJ2-7|TRBD1|TRBV28|once
TGTGCCAGCAGCACAGGGGGTGGGGGGTCCTACGAGCAGTACTTC
CASSTGGGGSYEQYF
>TRBJ2-5|TRBD2|TRBV28|-
TGTGCCAGCGGGCGAGCGGGAGACATCCAAGAGACCCAGTACTTC
CASGRAGDIQETQYF
>TRBJ1-5|TRBD1|TRBV9|-
TGTGCCAGCAGCGTAGGTACAGGGGGCTGGCAGCCCCAGCATTTT
CASSVGTGGWQPQHF
>TRBJ1-1|TRBD1|TRBV7-6|few
TGTGCCAGCAGCGCATGGACAGGGAGGGACACTGAAGCTTTCTTT
CASSAWTGRDTEAFF
>TRBJ2-5|TRBD2|TRBV4-1|-
TGCGCCAGCAGCCAAGAAGAGGCGGGGGGAGGGGAGACCCAGTACTTC
CASSQEEAGGGETQYF
>TRBJ1-1|-|TRBV7-2|-
TGTGCCAGCAGCTCCGGGACACCTGAAGCTTTCTTT
CASSSGTPEAFF
>TRBJ2-7|TRBD1|TRBV28|-
TGTGCCAGCAGCCAGGACAGGGGTGCCTACGAGCAGTACTTC
CASSQDRGAYEQYF
>TRBJ1-2|-|TRBV11-2|-
TGTGCCAGCAGCTCAGGTGTAACAGGGCGAGCTCCTCATGGCTACACCTTC
CASSSGVTGRAPHGYTF
>TRBJ2-2|-|TRBV7-2|-
TGTGCCAGCAGCTTAAAGCGGGACATTACCGGGGAGCTGTTTTTT
CASSLKRDITGELFF
>TRBJ2-3|-|TRBV27|-
TGTGCCAGCAGTGTCATGAGCACAGATACGCAGTATTTT
CASSVMSTDTQYF
>TRBJ2-2|-|TRBV5-6|-
TGTGCCAGCAGCTTGAGCCGACTTCCCACCGGGGAGCTGTTTTTT
CASSLSRLPTGELFF
>TRBJ1-1|-|TRBV5-1|-
TGCGCCAGCAGCCTGGCCGGGGGATTGAACACTGAAGCTTTCTTT
CASSLAGGLNTEAFF
>TRBJ1-5|-|TRBV10-1|-
TGCGCCAGCAGTGAGAGCGAAAATAGGAGGGGCTTTCGACAGCCCCAGCATTTT
CASSESENRRGFRQPQHF
>TRBJ2-4|-|TRBV28|once
TGTGCCAGCACTTCGGGAGCCCTCCTGCCGTACTTC
CASTSGALLPYF
>TRBJ2-3|TRBD2|TRBV9|-
TGTGCCAGCAATCGCGGGGGATACACAGATACGCAGTATTTT
CASNRGGYTDTQYF
>TRBJ1-5|-|TRBV28|-
TGTGCCAGCAGTTTATCCCTGCAGGGTAATCAGCCCCAGCATTTT
CASSLSLQGNQPQHF
>TRBJ2-2|TRBD1|TRBV25-1|-
TGTGCCAGCAGTGAGTGGGACAGCAACACCGGGGAGCTGTTTTTT
CASSEWDSNTGELFF
>TRBJ2-7|-|TRBV5-6|once
TGTGCCAGCAGCTCCGGCGGCTACAGGGCCTCCTACGAGCAGTACTTC
CASSSGGYRASYEQYF
>TRBJ1-2|TRBD1|TRBV7-6|-
TGTGCCAGCAGCTCGCGGGACAGGGTATCTGGCTACACCTTC
CASSSRDRVSGYTF
>TRBJ2-5|-|TRBV20-1|once
TGCAGTGCTAGTCTAATAAAGACCCAGTACTTC
CSASLIKTQYF
>TRBJ2-7|-|TRBV5-8|few
TGTGCCAGCACCCCCCTCAGGGTAGGAGGGTACGAGCAGTACTTC
CASTPLRVGGYEQYF
>TRBJ2-5|-|TRBV7-7|-
TGTGCTAGCAGCTTAAGTAGCGGCGGAGAGACCCAGTACTTC
CASSLSSGGETQYF
>TRBJ2-7|TRBD1|TRBV19|-
TGTGCCAGTAGTTCTCAGGGACAGGGGATCTCCTACGAGCAGTACTTC
CASSSQGQGISYEQYF
>TRBJ1-4|TRBD1|TRBV28|-
TGTGCCAGCAGCCGAGACAGGGGCCGTGCAACTAATGAAAAACTGTTTTTT
CASSRDRGRATNEKLFF
>TRBJ1-2|TRBD1|TRBV11-2|-
TGTGCCAGCAGCTTAGCGGGACAGGGGAAGTTTCACTATGGCTACACCTTC
CASSLAGQGKFHYGYTF
>TRBJ2-1|TRBD2|TRBV2|-
TGTGCCAGCTCCCGGGGGGTCGAAAACAATGAGCAGTTCTTC
CASSRGVENNEQFF
>TRBJ2-7|-|TRBV4-1|-
TGCGCCAGCAGCCAAGGGACTCCGCTGTCCTACGAGCAGTACTTC
CASSQGTPLSYEQYF
>TRBJ1-5|-|TRBV23-1|-
TGCGCCAGCAGTCAATGTAGTAATCAGCCCCAGCATTTT
CASSQCSNQPQHF
>TRBJ1-3|-|TRBV18|once
TGTGCCAGCTCACCCCTCGACAGCCTCGGAAACACCATATATTTT
CASSPLDSLGNTIYF
>TRBJ2-5|TRBD2|TRBV27|-
TGTGCCAGCAGCGCGGGAGACTCGTACCAAGAGACCCAGTACTTC
CASSAGDSYQETQYF
>TRBJ2-1|-|TRBV20-1|-
TGCAGTGCCAGGGCAATGAATGAGCAGTTCTTC
CSARAMNEQFF
>TRBJ1-5|TRBD1|TRBV15|once
TGTGCCACCAGAGCAAGACAGGGGGTCGGTATTTTTGATCAGCCCCAGCATTTT
CATRARQGVGIFDQPQHF
>TRBJ2-2|-|TRBV10-3|-
TGTGCCATCAGTGTGGCGGACTTCGCGAACACCGGGGAGCTGTTTTTT
CAISVADFANTGELFF
>TRBJ2-7|TRBD1|TRBV19|-
TGTGCCAGTGGGATGGGGTCGGGACAGGGTTACGAGCAGTACTTC
CASGMGSGQGYEQYF
>TRBJ1-4|TRBD1|TRBV18|-
TGTGCCAGCTCACCAGGGGGACAGACAGCTAATGAAAAACTGTTTTTT
CASSPGGQTANEKLFF
>TRBJ2-7|-|TRBV2|-
TGTGCCAGCTTACAGGGCCGGGATACCACCTACGAGCAGTACTTC
CASLQGRDTTYEQYF
>TRBJ1-5|-|TRBV21-1|-
TGTGCCAGCAGCAAAGGGCAGAGCAATCAGCCCCAGCATTTT
CASSKGQSNQPQHF
>TRBJ1-2|-|TRBV5-1|-
TGCGCCAGCAGCTTGGTTGGACAAGGGGGCTACACCTTC
CASSLVGQGGYTF
>TRBJ2-7|-|TRBV27|-
TGTGCCAGCAGTTTATCGAGGGTGGGGTATTACGAGCAGTACTTC
CASSLSRVGYYEQYF
>TRBJ2-2|-|TRBV6-5|few
TGTGCCAGCAGTTCCTCTCCGTCGGCGAACACCGGGGAGCTGTTTTTT
CASSSSPSANTGELFF
>TRBJ2-6|-|TRBV9|-
TGTGCCAGCAGCCCAGGGCGGCGTACTAACCTCCCGGGGGCCAACGTCCTGACTTTC
CASSPGRRTNLPGANVLTF
>TRBJ1-5|-|TRBV6-6|-
TGTGCCAGCAGTCAGGGGACGGTTCAGCCCCAGCATTTT
CASSQGTVQPQHF
>TRBJ2-7|TRBD1|TRBV15|once
TGTGCCACCAGTAGGGACAGGAGGAGCTCCTACGAGCAGTACTTC
CATSRDRRSSYEQYF
>TRBJ1-5|-|TRBV16|-
TGTGCCAGCAGCCAATCGATGTTCGGGGTGGCGGTGAGGCCCCAGCATTTT
CASSQSMFGVAVRPQHF
>TRBJ2-1|TRBD1|TRBV28|-
TGTGCCAGCAGTTTCTCCTGGGGACAGGGGGCGCTCAATGAGCAGTTCTTC
CASSFSWGQGALNEQFF
>TRBJ2-7|-|TRBV4-1|once
TGCGCCAGCAGCCAAGATCTAAACGCTGCCTACGAGCAGTACTTC
CASSQDLNAAYEQYF
>TRBJ1-1|-|TRBV5-5|-
TGTGCCAGCAGCTTAACCACAGGGATGAACACTGAAGCTTTCTTT
CASSLTTGMNTEAFF
>TRBJ1-2|TRBD1|TRBV4-3|-
TGCGCCAGCAGCCACGGACAGGGGGTCGTCTATGGCTACACCTTC
CASSHGQGVVYGYTF
>TRBJ1-2|TRBD1|TRBV2|once
TGTGCCAGCAGCCAGGGACAGGGGGCGTTTTATGGCTACACCTTC
CASSQGQGAFYGYTF
>TRBJ2-7|-|TRBV28|few
TGTGCCAGCAGTTTGTTGAGAACCTACGAGCAGTACTTC
CASSLLRTYEQYF
>TRBJ1-2|-|TRBV28|-
TGTGCCAGCAGTGACACAGGTCGAGGCTACACCTTC
CASSDTGRGYTF
>TRBJ2-6|-|TRBV21-1|-
TGTGCCAGCAGCAAAGCAAAGGGGGCGGGACGGGCTGGGGCCAACGTCCTGACTTTC
CASSKAKGAGRAGANVLTF
>TRBJ2-7|TRBD1|TRBV10-3|-
TGTGCCACTTCGGACAGGCTCGTCGGATACGAGCAGTACTTC
CATSDRLVGYEQYF
>TRBJ2-1|TRBD2|TRBV18|-
TGTGCCAGCTCACCACCGGGGATTAGCGGGTGGAACAATGAGCAGTTCTTC
CASSPPGISGWNNEQFF